The 6 T cell receptor beta chains reported below all come from one sample, sequenced in a study of T cells and Merkel cell carcinoma outcomes. Assay: immunoSEQ multiplex PCR; the TCRdb copy retains only in-frame clones and omits some. The sample records about 19,000 clones, approximately 80% being singletons. The sequenced sample consisted of tumor tissue from Merkel cell carcinoma. All receptors come from a human donor with Merkel cell carcinoma.

This rearrangement joins TRBV14 to TRBJ1-1; TRBD1 aligns across 9 bases. The trim removed 3 bases at V and 2 bases at J, leaving 7 bases unmatched. Germline loops: CDR1 SGHDN, CDR2 FVKESK. The CDR3 is 16 amino acids. CDR3 bases: TGTGCCAGCAGCCACCCGAGGACAGGGGCTAACACTGAAGCTTTCTTT. It translates to CASSHPRTGANTEAFF.

In this sample, this clone turned up once. The CDR3 sequence: CASSLVFETQYF. In DNA, the CDR3 is TGTGCCAGCAGCTTGGTTTTCGAGACGCAGTATTTT. V is TRBV5-6 and J is TRBJ2-3; D uncertain. The CDR3 sequence is 12 residues long. Trimming shortened V by 0 bases and J by 9 bases, and 8 bases separated the two germline ends. CDR1 is SGHDT, CDR2 YYEEEE, per germline.

The chain combines TRBV5-1 with TRBJ2-2; TRBD2 matches at 7 bases. Germline CDR1 and CDR2: SGHRS and YFSETQ. This CDR3 region has 15 residues. V lost 0 bases to trimming and J lost 6 bases; unmatched junction nucleotides: 5. CDR3 protein: CASSLEAGVSGELFF. The CDR3 nucleotides read TGCGCCAGCAGCTTGGAGGCGGGAGTATCCGGGGAGCTGTTTTTT.

The chain carries TRBV25-1 and TRBJ2-7; possible D gene TRBD1, 6 bases. V lost 6 bases to trimming and J lost 6 bases, with 15 bases between them. Germline V gene sequence: CDR1 MGHDK, CDR2 SYGVNS. The CDR3 is 13 amino acids. The CDR3 bases are TGTGCCAGCAGAGAGACAGGTTCCGGCGAGCAGTACTTC. Its translation: CASRETGSGEQYF.

This clone has only a few counts. This sequence joins TRBV5-1 and TRBJ1-1, with no clear D. Germline V lookup: CDR1 SGHRS, CDR2 YFSETQ. The V and J ends lost 4 bases and 0 bases respectively, with 13 bases between them. The CDR3 runs to 15 residues. The CDR3: CASSTDAEMNTEAFF. In DNA form, the CDR3 reads TGCGCCAGCAGCACGGACGCAGAGATGAACACTGAAGCTTTCTTT.

CDR3 protein: CSGTVWSEMNEKLFF. Here the CDR3 DNA reads TGCAGCGGGACCGTTTGGTCGGAAATGAATGAAAAACTGTTTTTT. This rearrangement joins TRBV29-1 to TRBJ1-4, with D hard to call. In germline, CDR1 is SQVTM, CDR2 ANQGSEA. This CDR3 spans 15 amino acids. The ends were cut back, 7 bases at V and 5 bases at J, with 20 bases in the middle.